The clone carrying this T cell receptor (beta chain) was recorded a few times. These data are taken from a study of T cell changes during pregnancy in multiple sclerosis. TCRdb keeps only in-frame clones here, not all; method: immunoSEQ multiplex PCR. The sample consists of approximately 43,000 clones, 90% to 95% of them appearing once. CDR3 length: 15 amino acids. The V segment lost 3 bases and the J segment 7 bases; nucleotides outside the gene matches: 8. Germline loops: CDR1 MGHDK, CDR2 SYGVNS. Specimen: CD8+ T cells from peripheral blood mononuclear cells, collected in the third trimester of pregnancy. The receptor was derived from a female donor with multiple sclerosis, enrolled in a pregnancy study. The chain has TRBV25-1 and TRBJ1-1; 10 bases match TRBD1. The CDR3 here is CASSDHGQGVLEAFF. CDR3 sequence (DNA): TGTGCCAGCAGTGACCATGGACAGGGGGTCCTTGAAGCTTTCTTT.